This T cell receptor (beta chain) was observed in a study of CXCR3-negative and CXCR3-positive naive CD8 T cells. Whole-study findings and limits: More hydrophobic TRB CDR3s were found in CXCR3-positive naive cells than in CXCR3-negative naive cells.

In the case of this clonotype: Its cognate antigen is unknown.

CDR1 SEHNR and CDR2 FQNEAQ come from the germline V gene (reference sequence). There are 14 residues in the CDR3. Through 5' RACE with UMI labels, the TRB cDNA libraries were prepared. TCRdb reprocessed the 5' RACE reads, keeping one entry per CDR3 protein, no DNA. This listing includes some 54,000 distinct CDR3 sequences. This chain joins TRBV7-9 and TRBJ1-1; TCRdb lists TRBD1, though no DNA is available to test this call. The receptor comes from a human donor in good health. Some clones in this sample may be carry-over from other donors' samples. Sequencing input: naive CXCR3+ CD8+ T cells from blood. Specified subset: CD45RO-CCR7+CD27+CD95- naive CD8+ T cells expressing CXCR3 (TNR3+). The CDR3: CASSARDVHTEAFF.